This is a list of T cell receptor beta chains from one sample in a study of blood T cells in healthy people across ages. Using its own MiXCR run on the 5' RACE reads, TCRdb lists one record per CDR3 protein. The sample has 600,000 to 1,000,000 distinct CDR3 sequences, 25% seen once; the top ten hold under 4.5%. These data also featured in a second study, about T cells of mothers and their children.

Sequencing input: blood. These receptors came from a boy between 10 and 17 years old in good health. The CDR3 runs from the conserved cysteine through the conserved F or W. Clone size, where shown, is once, few, many, or a class for clones that have expanded.

abundance: few; v_gene: TRBV4-3; j_gene: TRBJ2-3; CDR3aa: CASSQDISGSGGTDTQYF
abundance: NA; v_gene: TRBV29-1; j_gene: TRBJ1-2; CDR3aa: CSGGQEQSMAYTF
abundance: few; v_gene: TRBV6-4; j_gene: TRBJ1-2; CDR3aa: CASSGGGGYTF
abundance: few; v_gene: TRBV9; j_gene: TRBJ2-7; CDR3aa: CASSEGQGGPRKQYF
abundance: few; v_gene: TRBV27; j_gene: TRBJ2-2; CDR3aa: CASSLGAGLTVGELFF
abundance: NA; v_gene: TRBV7-6; j_gene: TRBJ1-1; CDR3aa: CASSLAGDGTEAFF
abundance: NA; v_gene: TRBV27; j_gene: TRBJ2-1; CDR3aa: CASSSQRLAGGNEQFF
abundance: NA; v_gene: TRBV5-8; j_gene: TRBJ2-1; CDR3aa: CASSLGTGVNNEQFF
abundance: few; v_gene: TRBV28; j_gene: TRBJ2-7; CDR3aa: CASSFWGQGGDEQYF
abundance: few; v_gene: TRBV5-1; j_gene: TRBJ2-7; CDR3aa: CASSRGTSAYYEQYF
abundance: many; v_gene: TRBV20-1; j_gene: TRBJ2-4; CDR3aa: CSARDPRGQNIQYF
abundance: NA; v_gene: TRBV19; j_gene: TRBJ1-5; CDR3aa: CASKEGANQPQHF
abundance: NA; v_gene: TRBV28; j_gene: TRBJ2-1; CDR3aa: CASSPGGTRIGEQFF
abundance: few; v_gene: TRBV6-1; j_gene: TRBJ2-2; CDR3aa: CASAPRWVDGELFF
abundance: many; v_gene: TRBV27; j_gene: NA; CDR3aa: CASSSYRGPYEQYF
abundance: NA; v_gene: TRBV18; j_gene: TRBJ2-2; CDR3aa: CASSRGVPRNTGELFF
abundance: many; v_gene: TRBV7-2; j_gene: TRBJ1-6; CDR3aa: CASSPYNSPLHF
abundance: few; v_gene: TRBV24-1; j_gene: TRBJ1-5; CDR3aa: CATSEPGQGNQPQHF
abundance: NA; v_gene: TRBV3-1; j_gene: TRBJ2-5; CDR3aa: CASSRSGSLQETQYF
abundance: few; v_gene: TRBV15; j_gene: TRBJ2-1; CDR3aa: CATSIGARRGYWTSSYNEQFF
abundance: few; v_gene: TRBV28; j_gene: TRBJ2-2; CDR3aa: CASSLRREPHGELFF
abundance: NA; v_gene: TRBV28; j_gene: TRBJ2-7; CDR3aa: CASSLKETYEQYF
abundance: NA; v_gene: TRBV3-1; j_gene: TRBJ1-2; CDR3aa: CASSQDCFVAGDFYGYTF
abundance: NA; v_gene: TRBV27; j_gene: NA; CDR3aa: CASRIASGDYEQYF
abundance: NA; v_gene: TRBV11-2; j_gene: TRBJ1-4; CDR3aa: CASSDDAHRKLFF
abundance: few; v_gene: TRBV7-2; j_gene: TRBJ2-5; CDR3aa: CASSQPTSGRNQETQYF
abundance: NA; v_gene: TRBV24-1; j_gene: TRBJ2-1; CDR3aa: CATSDPTGSNEQFF
abundance: NA; v_gene: TRBV20-1; j_gene: TRBJ2-3; CDR3aa: CSATRSDSSTDTQYF
abundance: NA; v_gene: TRBV5-8; j_gene: TRBJ2-4; CDR3aa: CARNYDINIQYF
abundance: few; v_gene: TRBV7-2; j_gene: TRBJ1-2; CDR3aa: CASGSGPITTNYGYTF
abundance: few; v_gene: TRBV6-5; j_gene: TRBJ2-7; CDR3aa: CASSPTGPGWQYF
abundance: few; v_gene: TRBV28; j_gene: TRBJ1-4; CDR3aa: CASSSSRGRTNEKLFF
abundance: NA; v_gene: TRBV6-2/TRBV6-3; j_gene: TRBJ1-1; CDR3aa: CTSSPFEGWSTEAFF
abundance: NA; v_gene: TRBV20-1; j_gene: TRBJ2-7; CDR3aa: CSARDRLNYEQYF
abundance: few; v_gene: TRBV29-1; j_gene: NA; CDR3aa: CSVRLSGETQYF
abundance: NA; v_gene: TRBV7-2; j_gene: TRBJ1-6; CDR3aa: CASRMGQGGGSPLHF